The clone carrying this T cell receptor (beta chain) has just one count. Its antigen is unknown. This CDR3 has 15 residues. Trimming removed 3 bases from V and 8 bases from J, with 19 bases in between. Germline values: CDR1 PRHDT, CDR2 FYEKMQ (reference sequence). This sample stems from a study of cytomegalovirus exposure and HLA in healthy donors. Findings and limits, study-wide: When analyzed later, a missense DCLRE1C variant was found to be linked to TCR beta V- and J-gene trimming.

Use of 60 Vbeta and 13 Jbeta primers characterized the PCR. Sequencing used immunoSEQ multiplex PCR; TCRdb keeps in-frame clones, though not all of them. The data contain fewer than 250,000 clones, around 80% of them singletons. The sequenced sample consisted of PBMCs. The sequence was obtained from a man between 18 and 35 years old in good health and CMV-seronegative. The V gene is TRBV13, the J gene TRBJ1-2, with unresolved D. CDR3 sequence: CASSFPSPPGGGYTF. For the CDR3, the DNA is TGTGCCAGCAGCTTCCCCAGCCCCCCGGGTGGAGGCTACACCTTC. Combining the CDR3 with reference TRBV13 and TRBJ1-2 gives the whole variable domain AAGVIQSPRHLIKEKRETATLKCYPIPRHDTVYWYQQGPGQDPQFLISFYEKMQSDKGSIPDRFSAQQFSDYHSELNMSSLELGDSALYFCASSFPSPPGGGYTFGSGTRLTVV.